A selection of T cell receptor beta chains follows, all from one sample in a study of blood T cell repertoires in COVID-19. TCRdb's table, derived via immunoSEQ multiplex PCR, lists solely in-frame clones and lacks some. This table holds about 300,000 clones, 85% to 90% found once. Material: peripheral blood. All receptors come from a woman aged 25 to 39 with COVID-19, enrolled during active disease. CDR3s include the opening cysteine and the closing phenylalanine or tryptophan. D genes are given only for firm matches. Clone size appears in some rows only: once, few, many, or a class for an expanded clone.

TRBV21-1,NA,NA,TRBJ2-3,CEHSQGEDTQYF,TGTGAACACTCACAGGGGGAAGATACGCAGTATTTT
TRBV29-1,TRBD1,once,TRBJ2-1,CSVLWDRGNEQFF,TGCAGCGTTCTCTGGGACAGGGGGAATGAGCAGTTCTTC
TRBV5-1,TRBD1,NA,TRBJ2-1,CASSLGQGAGNEQFF,TGCGCCAGCAGCTTAGGACAGGGGGCAGGGAATGAGCAGTTCTTC
TRBV7-8,TRBD1,few,TRBJ2-2,CASSFRPTGVVSGELFF,TGTGCCAGCAGCTTCCGCCCGACAGGGGTGGTTTCCGGGGAGCTGTTTTTT
TRBV3-1/TRBV3-2,TRBD2,NA,TRBJ2-3,CASSRGTNTDTQYF,TGTGCCAGCAGCCGGGGGACTAACACAGATACGCAGTATTTT
TRBV24-1,NA,NA,TRBJ2-1,CATSGPMLNNEQFF,TGTGCCACCAGTGGCCCTATGTTAAACAATGAGCAGTTCTTC
TRBV6-2/TRBV6-3,NA,NA,TRBJ2-4,CASSYFGRGAGIQYF,TGTGCCAGCAGTTATTTTGGCAGAGGAGCGGGCATTCAGTACTTC
TRBV15,NA,NA,TRBJ2-7,CATSMEVSYEQYF,TGTGCCACCAGCATGGAGGTTTCCTACGAGCAGTACTTC
TRBV6-5,NA,NA,TRBJ1-1,CASSYGTNTEAFF,TGTGCCAGCAGTTACGGGACAAACACTGAAGCTTTCTTT
TRBV6-2/TRBV6-3,TRBD1,NA,TRBJ2-1,CASSYGDRGLINEQFF,TGTGCCAGCAGTTACGGGGACAGGGGCCTCATCAATGAGCAGTTCTTC